This T cell receptor (beta chain) was observed in a study of blood T cell repertoires in COVID-19. For the study at large: Spain, Italy and the United States supplied samples that represented acute and convalescent COVID-19. Sources were T cells, B-cell-depleted T cells, or PBMCs; the material itself was cDNA or gDNA.

In the original analysis: The assay estimated nucleated cells by amplifying reference gene primers. The repertoire was sequenced with immunoSEQ multiplex PCR; TCRdb's copy has only in-frame clones and lacks some. V, J and clone size were drawn from that table, and D and trimming were deduced from the DNA. The repertoire includes about 130,000 clones, around 87% of them detected once, and 3.6% sits in the top ten. This receptor was obtained from a woman between 55 and 75 years old with acute or convalescent COVID-19. Sample: peripheral blood.

CDR3 sequence reads: CAISLRGEGTGELFF. CDR3 nucleotide sequence: TGTGCCATCAGCCTCAGGGGAGAGGGAACCGGGGAGCTGTTTTTT. The V and J genes are TRBV10-3 and TRBJ2-2, with a weak D call TRBD1 (6 bases). This CDR3 comprises 15 residues. V was pared by 6 bases and J by 5 bases, with 16 bases between. Per germline, CDR1 ENHRY and CDR2 SYGVKD.